This TCR beta chain was observed in a study of response to subunit inactivated influenza vaccine (dated 2018 in TCRdb). Broadly, across the study: To follow how T cells responded to a trivalent subunit inactivated influenza vaccine, the researchers relied on deep quantitative profiling of the T cell receptor repertoire. Results the study describes overall, beyond this receptor: It was suggested by the authors that each seasonal influenza vaccination may recruit only a limited number of new T cells.

The CDR3 covers 13 residues, taking in both the cysteine and the phenylalanine. Of the read, only the CDR3 DNA is kept; its 39 bases are in frame from base 1. Trimming costs V 5 bases and J 15 bases, and their ends lie 20 bases apart. The germline V gene yields SGHAT for CDR1 and FQNNGV for CDR2. The library was prepared using RT-PCR. Data came from an Illumina HiSeq 2500. TCRdb ran its own pipeline on the public reads, namely fastp trimming at Q25 and MiXCR clone calling, and kept in-frame beta chains. A single entry per CDR3 protein holds the most common genes and DNA from its merged rows. The sample contains 550,000 to 800,000 distinct CDR3 sequences, around 14% of them found a single time. The top ten clones comprise around a tenth of the sample. This clonotype was observed a few times. Its antigen remains undetermined. Base qualities are missing; no much larger clone stands one base away.

The origin of this receptor is a middle-aged man who received an inactivated influenza vaccine. Donor details come from another sample of the same person, matched by shared clones. The starting material was PBMCs from blood, obtained approximately 13 days after vaccination. The sequence links TRBV11-2 to TRBJ2-1, and TRBD2 may be the D gene, going by 6 matching bases. CDR3 region: CASSLSPTSNGFF. The base sequence is TGTGCCAGCAGCCTATCCCCGACTAGTAATGGGTTCTTC.